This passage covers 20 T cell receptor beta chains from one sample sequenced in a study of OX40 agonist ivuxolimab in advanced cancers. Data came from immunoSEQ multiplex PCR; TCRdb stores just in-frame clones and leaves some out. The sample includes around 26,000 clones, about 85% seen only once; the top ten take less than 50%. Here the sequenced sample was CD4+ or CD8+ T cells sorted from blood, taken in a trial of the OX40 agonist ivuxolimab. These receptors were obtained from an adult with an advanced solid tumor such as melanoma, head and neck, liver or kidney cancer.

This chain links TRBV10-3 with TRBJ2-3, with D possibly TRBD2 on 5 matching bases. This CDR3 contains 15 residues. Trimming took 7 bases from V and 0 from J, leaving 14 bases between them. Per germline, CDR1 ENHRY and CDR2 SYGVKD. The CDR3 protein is CAITSGDLSTDTQYF. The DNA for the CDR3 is TGTGCCATCACCTCCGGGGATCTCAGCACAGATACGCAGTATTTT.

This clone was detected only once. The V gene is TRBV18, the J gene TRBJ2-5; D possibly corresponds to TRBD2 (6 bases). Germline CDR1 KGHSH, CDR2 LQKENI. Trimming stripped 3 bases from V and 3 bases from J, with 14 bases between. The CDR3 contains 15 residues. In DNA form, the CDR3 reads TGTGCCAGCTCACCGCCGTTGGGGGGAGAAGAGACCCAGTACTTC. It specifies CASSPPLGGEETQYF.

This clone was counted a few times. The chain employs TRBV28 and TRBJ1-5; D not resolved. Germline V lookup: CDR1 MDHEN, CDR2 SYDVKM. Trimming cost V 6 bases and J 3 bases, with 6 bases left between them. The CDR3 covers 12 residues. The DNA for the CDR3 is TGTGCCAGCAGCGGAATCAATCAGCCCCAGCATTTT. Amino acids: CASSGINQPQHF.

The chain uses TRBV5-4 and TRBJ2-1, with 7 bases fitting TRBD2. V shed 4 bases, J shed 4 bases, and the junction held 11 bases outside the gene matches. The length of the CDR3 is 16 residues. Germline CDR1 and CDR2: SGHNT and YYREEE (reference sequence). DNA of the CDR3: TGTGCCAGCAGCGCGGAAAGCGGGGCGTCTTACAATGAGCAGTTCTTC. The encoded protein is CASSAESGASYNEQFF. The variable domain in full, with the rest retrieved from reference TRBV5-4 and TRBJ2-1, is ETGVTQSPTHLIKTRGQQVTLRCSSQSGHNTVSWYQQALGQGPQFIFQYYREEENGRGNFPPRFSGLQFPNYSSELNVNALELDDSALYLCASSAESGASYNEQFFGPGTRLTVL.

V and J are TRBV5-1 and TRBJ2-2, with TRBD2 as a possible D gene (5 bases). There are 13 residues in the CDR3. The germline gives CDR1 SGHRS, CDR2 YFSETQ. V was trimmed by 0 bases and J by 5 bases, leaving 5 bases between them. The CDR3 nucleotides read TGCGCCAGCAGCTTGGGCGGGACCGGGGAGCTGTTTTTT. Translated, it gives CASSLGGTGELFF.

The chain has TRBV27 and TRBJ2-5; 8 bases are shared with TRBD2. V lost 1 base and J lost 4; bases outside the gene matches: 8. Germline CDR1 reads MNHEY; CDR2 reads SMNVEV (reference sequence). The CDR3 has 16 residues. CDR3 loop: CASSLFPGGPVETQYF. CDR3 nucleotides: TGTGCCAGCAGTTTATTCCCGGGGGGGCCGGTAGAGACCCAGTACTTC.

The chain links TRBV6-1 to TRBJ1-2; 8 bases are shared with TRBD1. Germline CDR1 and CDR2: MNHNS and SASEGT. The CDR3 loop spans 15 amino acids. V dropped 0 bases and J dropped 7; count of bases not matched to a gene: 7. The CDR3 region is CASSEATDRVAGYTF. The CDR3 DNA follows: TGTGCCAGCAGTGAAGCAACGGACAGGGTGGCTGGCTACACCTTC.

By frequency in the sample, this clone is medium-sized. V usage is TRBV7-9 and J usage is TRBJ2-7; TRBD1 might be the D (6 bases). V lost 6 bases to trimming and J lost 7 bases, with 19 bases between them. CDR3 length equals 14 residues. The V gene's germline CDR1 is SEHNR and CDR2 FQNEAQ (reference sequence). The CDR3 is CASSYAGESVEQYF. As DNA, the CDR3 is TGTGCCAGCAGTTACGCAGGGGAATCGGTGGAGCAGTACTTC.

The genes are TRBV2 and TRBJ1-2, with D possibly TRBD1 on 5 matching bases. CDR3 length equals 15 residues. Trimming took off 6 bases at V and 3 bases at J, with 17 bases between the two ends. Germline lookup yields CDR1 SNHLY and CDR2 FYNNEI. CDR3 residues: CASRTPSGGDYGYTF. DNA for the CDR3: TGTGCCAGCAGGACTCCGTCGGGAGGGGACTATGGCTACACCTTC.

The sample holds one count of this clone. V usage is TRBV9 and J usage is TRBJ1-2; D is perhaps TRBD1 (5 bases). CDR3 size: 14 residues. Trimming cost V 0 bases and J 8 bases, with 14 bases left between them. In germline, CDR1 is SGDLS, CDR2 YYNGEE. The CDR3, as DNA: TGTGCCAGCAGCGTAGACAGGACTCCCGGGGGCTACACCTTC. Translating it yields CASSVDRTPGGYTF.

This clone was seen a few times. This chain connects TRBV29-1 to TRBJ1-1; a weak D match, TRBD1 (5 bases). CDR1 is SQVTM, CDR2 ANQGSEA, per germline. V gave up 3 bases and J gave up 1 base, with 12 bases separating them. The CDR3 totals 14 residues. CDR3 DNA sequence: TGCAGCGTTGACTCGGGGGGGTGGAACACTGAAGCTTTCTTT. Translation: CSVDSGGWNTEAFF.

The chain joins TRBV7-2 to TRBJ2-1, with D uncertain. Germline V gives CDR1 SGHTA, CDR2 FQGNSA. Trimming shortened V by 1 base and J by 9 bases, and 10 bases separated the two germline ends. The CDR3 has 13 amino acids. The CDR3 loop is CASSLGPPTEQFF. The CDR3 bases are TGTGCCAGCAGCTTAGGACCCCCCACTGAGCAGTTCTTC.

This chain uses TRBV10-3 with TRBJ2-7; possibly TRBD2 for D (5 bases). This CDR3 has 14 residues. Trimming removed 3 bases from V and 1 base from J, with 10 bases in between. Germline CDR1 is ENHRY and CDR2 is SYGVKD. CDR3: CAISDLGGSYEQYF. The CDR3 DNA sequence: TGTGCCATCAGTGATCTCGGAGGATCCTACGAGCAGTACTTC.

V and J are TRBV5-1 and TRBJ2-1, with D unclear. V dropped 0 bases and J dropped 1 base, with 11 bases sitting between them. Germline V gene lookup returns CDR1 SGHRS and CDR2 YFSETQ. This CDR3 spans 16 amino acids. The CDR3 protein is CASSLAGISSYNEQFF. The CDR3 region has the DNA TGCGCCAGCAGCTTGGCTGGCATCAGTTCCTACAATGAGCAGTTCTTC.

The CDR3 nucleotides are TGTGCCAGCAGTGTGGGGACTAGCGGGGCCTACGAGCAGTACTTC. It translates to CASSVGTSGAYEQYF. V is TRBV28 and J is TRBJ2-7; TRBD2 matches 13 bases. The germline V gene has CDR1 MDHEN and CDR2 SYDVKM. CDR3 size: 15 residues. V gave up 5 bases and J gave up 2 bases; unmatched junction bases: 3.

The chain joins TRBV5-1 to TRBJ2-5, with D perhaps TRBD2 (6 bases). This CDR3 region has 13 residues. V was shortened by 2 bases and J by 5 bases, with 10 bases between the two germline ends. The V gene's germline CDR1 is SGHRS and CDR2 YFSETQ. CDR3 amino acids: CASSFVAGETQYF. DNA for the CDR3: TGCGCCAGCAGCTTCGTTGCGGGGGAGACCCAGTACTTC.

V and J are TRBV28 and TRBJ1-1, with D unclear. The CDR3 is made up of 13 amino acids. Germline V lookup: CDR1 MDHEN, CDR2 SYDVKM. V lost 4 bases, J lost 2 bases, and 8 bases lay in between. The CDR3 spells CASSSLPNTEAFF. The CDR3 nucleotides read TGTGCCAGCAGTTCGTTACCTAACACTGAAGCTTTCTTT.

CDR3 coding DNA: TGTGCCAGCACCTCATCCGGGACAGGGGCGGTTGAGCAGTTCTTC. Its translation: CASTSSGTGAVEQFF. This rearrangement joins TRBV6-1 to TRBJ2-1; 10 bases fit TRBD1. Per the germline V gene, CDR1 is MNHNS and CDR2 is SASEGT. J gave up 9 bases and V 7 bases, and 12 bases lay outside the gene matches. The CDR3 is 15 amino acids.

This CDR3 is CASSEPGRRGYEQYF. CDR3 nucleotides: TGTGCCAGCAGTGAACCGGGACGAAGGGGGTATGAGCAGTACTTC. The J gene is TRBJ2-7, the V gene TRBV6-1, with D possibly matching TRBD1 (6 bases). V lost 2 bases and J lost 7, with 18 bases in between. The germline CDR1 and CDR2 sequences are MNHNS and SASEGT. This CDR3 comprises 15 residues.

CDR3 in DNA: TGTGCCAGCAGCTCAACCGGGACGGCGGTTGGAGCTTTCTTT. Its protein is CASSSTGTAVGAFF. The V call is TRBV11-1, the J call TRBJ1-1; possible D gene TRBD1, 5 bases. Trimming took 4 bases from V and 10 from J, leaving 19 bases between them. The CDR3 covers 14 residues. Germline CDR1 reads SGHAT; CDR2 reads FQDESV (reference sequence).